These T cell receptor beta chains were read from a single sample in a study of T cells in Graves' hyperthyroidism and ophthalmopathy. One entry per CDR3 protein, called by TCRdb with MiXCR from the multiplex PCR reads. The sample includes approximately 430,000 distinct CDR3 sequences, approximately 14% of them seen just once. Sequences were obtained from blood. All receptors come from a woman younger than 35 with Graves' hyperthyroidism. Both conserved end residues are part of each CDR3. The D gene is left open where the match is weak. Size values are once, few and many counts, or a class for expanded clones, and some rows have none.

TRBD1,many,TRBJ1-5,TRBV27,CASSARTGASNQPQHF,TGTGCCAGCAGTGCCCGGACAGGGGCCAGCAATCAGCCCCAGCATTTT
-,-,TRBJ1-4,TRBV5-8,CASSSRRKVATNEKLFF,TGTGCCAGCAGCTCCCGACGGAAAGTAGCAACTAATGAAAAACTGTTTTTT
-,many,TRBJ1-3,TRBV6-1,CASSEAGFGNTIYF,TGTGCCAGCAGTGAAGCAGGGTTCGGAAACACCATATATTTT
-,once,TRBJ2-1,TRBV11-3,CASSSILVNEQFF,TGTGCCAGCAGCTCAATTTTAGTCAATGAGCAGTTCTTC
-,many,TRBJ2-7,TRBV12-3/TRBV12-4,CASSLAPLYEQYF,TGTGCCAGCAGTTTAGCGCCTCTCTACGAGCAGTACTTC
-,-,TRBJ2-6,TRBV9,CASSVWTGVNSGGANVLTF,TGTGCCAGCAGCGTGTGGACCGGGGTTAACTCGGGGGGGGCCAACGTCCTGACTTTC
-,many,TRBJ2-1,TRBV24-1,CATSDPTGPIIDEQFF,TGTGCCACCAGTGACCCCACAGGTCCCATTATCGATGAGCAGTTCTTC
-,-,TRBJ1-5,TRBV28,CASSFLRGVGSNQPQHF,TGTGCCAGCAGTTTCCTACGGGGGGTGGGTAGCAATCAGCCCCAGCATTTT
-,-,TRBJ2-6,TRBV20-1,CSASSDLSGANVLTF,TGCAGTGCTAGTTCCGATCTTTCTGGGGCCAACGTCCTGACTTTC
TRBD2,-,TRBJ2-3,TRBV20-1,CSARDPGLAEQYF,TGCAGTGCTAGAGATCCGGGACTAGCGGAGCAGTATTTT
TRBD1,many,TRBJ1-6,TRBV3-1,CASSQVIGQGVSPLHF,TGTGCCAGCAGCCAAGTAATAGGACAGGGGGTTTCACCCCTCCACTTT
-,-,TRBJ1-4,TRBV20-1,CSAREGLGKLFF,TGCAGTGCTAGAGAGGGGTTAGGAAAACTGTTTTTT
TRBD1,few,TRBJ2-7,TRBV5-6,CASSFFPGQGYEQYF,TGTGCCAGCAGCTTTTTTCCGGGACAGGGTTACGAGCAGTACTTC
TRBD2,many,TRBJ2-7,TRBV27,CASSGLAGAREQYF,TGTGCCAGCAGTGGACTAGCGGGGGCTAGGGAGCAGTACTTC
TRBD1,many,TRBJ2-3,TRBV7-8,CASSSRGTRTDTQYF,TGTGCCAGCAGCTCCAGGGGGACCCGCACAGATACGCAGTATTTT
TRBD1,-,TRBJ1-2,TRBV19,CASTDTGTGGLYGYTF,TGTGCCAGCACAGACACAGGGACAGGGGGATTATATGGCTACACCTTC
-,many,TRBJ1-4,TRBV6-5,CASSYPPSNEKLFF,TGTGCCAGCAGTTACCCCCCAAGTAATGAAAAACTGTTTTTT
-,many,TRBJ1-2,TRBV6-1,CASSSSGADGYTF,TGTGCCAGCAGTTCGTCAGGGGCGGATGGCTACACCTTC
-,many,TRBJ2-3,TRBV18,CASSPPGAASDTQYF,TGTGCCAGCTCACCTCCCGGGGCCGCTTCAGATACGCAGTATTTT
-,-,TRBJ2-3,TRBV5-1,CASSLSPGLSTDTQYF,TGCGCCAGCAGCTTGTCTCCGGGACTTAGCACAGATACGCAGTATTTT
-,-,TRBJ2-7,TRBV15,CATSRDPEGYEQYF,TGTGCCACCAGCAGAGATCCAGAGGGTTACGAGCAGTACTTC
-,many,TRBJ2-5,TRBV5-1,CASSLGIETQYF,TGCGCCAGCAGCTTGGGCATAGAGACCCAGTACTTC